This T cell receptor beta chain was found in a study of neurological immune-mediated disorders. General study points: When the repertoires were sorted by phylogenetic grouping, those of 18 of 34 multiple sclerosis patients ended up in one related-CDR3 cluster, a possible signature.

This clonotype showed up many times. Its antigen is unknown. CDR1 and CDR2 from the germline V gene are KGHDR and SFDVKD. Trimming cost V 4 bases and J 0 bases, with 5 bases left between them. This CDR3 is built from 13 residues. Described time point: longitudinal time-point 2. Unsorted libraries were generated from 2 million PBMCs. These cells had been stored in RNAlater at -80 C. Each CDR3 protein gets one entry after TCRdb re-called the 5' RACE reads with MiXCR. Among over 75,000 distinct CDR3 sequences listed, 5.8% were seen once. The receptor was derived from a woman aged 60-75 years with multiple sclerosis. This chain links TRBV24-1 with TRBJ2-5; D call uncertain. Sequenced input: PBMCs. The CDR3 region has the DNA TGTGCCACCAGTGAGGAGTACCAAGAGACCCAGTACTTC. Translating it yields CATSEEYQETQYF.